This T cell receptor beta chain was documented in a study of blood T cell repertoires in COVID-19 (dated by TCRdb to the early 2020s). Describing the broader study: Samples from collaborators originated in the United States, Italy and Spain and spanned both the acute and convalescent phases of COVID-19. Samples came from the ongoing ImmuneRACE study (first 160 participants) plus 1,254 subjects from 6 global collaborators. The prospective study material was composed of cDNA or gDNA derived from T cells, B-cell-depleted T cells, or PBMCs. Where available, HLA class I and class II types were obtained from metadata supplied by the sample provider rather than from assay-based typing. The repertoires were released in a freely available public database meant as a resource for research on the immune response to SARS-CoV-2. The dataset comprised deeply sampled blood TCRbeta repertoires from subjects exposed to, actively infected with, or recovered from COVID-19. Nearly every sample came with metadata listing a de-identified subject ID, COVID-19 status, age in years and sex.

Collaborating institutions collected whole blood in K2EDTA tubes following their own protocols. Collaborator samples were shipped for TCRbeta analysis as frozen whole blood, isolated PBMCs, or DNA extracted from either sample type. As to this clone: No cognate antigen has been identified for it. Base qualities are not at hand, and no much larger clone is one base apart.

The immunoSEQ Assay, a bias-controlled multiplex PCR, was used to amplify TCRbeta CDR3 regions from genomic DNA. The original pipeline was this. Nucleated cell counts per sample were estimated from amplification of reference gene primers within the assay. To quantify the absolute abundance of each unique TCRbeta CDR3 rearrangement, sequence reads were collapsed and filtered. For each sample, productive Simpson clonality was calculated as the square root of Simpson's diversity index over productive rearrangements. Sourced from immuneACCESS, this table was stored by TCRdb with only in-frame sequences that have V and J called. A share of the clones is absent; for the studies checked, an unresolved V gene accounts for under half, and the remainder has no known explanation. The V and J calls and clone size come from that table; D and trimming were worked out from the DNA. In all, the sample holds about 210,000 clones, and less than 90% of those were seen once. The ten largest clones represent 0.72% of the sample.

The paper as a whole reports these results and caveats: The amount of clinical and demographic metadata varied by source and participant and was provided uncurated.

V and J lose 8 bases and 5 bases, and a span of 22 bases separates them. From cysteine to phenylalanine, the CDR3 is 16 amino acids long. Of all the DNA, just the CDR3 is kept, 48 bases in frame from base 1. CDR1 and CDR2 are read off the germline V gene as SNHLY and FYNNEI. The sequenced material came from peripheral blood. This TCR derives from a man aged 35 to 55 with acute or convalescent COVID-19. The V and J genes are TRBV2 and TRBJ1-5; TRBD1 is perhaps the D gene, given 6 matching bases. The DNA sequence follows: TGTGCCAGCCGGGGGGCCCAACATGGGGGTCATCAGCCCCAGCATTTT. It translates to CASRGAQHGGHQPQHF.